These 10 T cell receptor beta chains were sequenced from one sample in a study of T cell repertoires in aging, cancer and after chemotherapy. Peripheral blood genomic DNA, not sorted cells or RNA, was the template. Rearranged V-D-J TRB sequences were amplified with a mixed TRB-A/B primer pool. TCRdb used MiXCR to reprocess the multiplex PCR reads, holding one entry per CDR3 protein. The sample shows around 1,600 distinct CDR3 sequences, approximately 25% of them seen only once. Sequenced input: blood. The origin of the receptors is a human donor with a solid tumor.

V is TRBV20-1 and J is TRBJ2-7, with D possibly TRBD1 on 5 matching bases. V dropped 1 base and J dropped 11 bases, with 15 bases sitting between them. This CDR3 region has 12 residues. Germline CDR1 DFQATT, CDR2 SNEGSKA (reference sequence). CDR3 in DNA: TGCAGTGCTAGAGGGGGCCAGGCGGTCGAGTACTTC. Its translation: CSARGGQAVEYF.

The CDR3 DNA sequence: TGTGCCAGCAGTAGCCTAGGGGGCGGGTACACCGGGGAGCTGTTTTTT. Translated, it gives CASSSLGGGYTGELFF. V is TRBV2 and J is TRBJ2-2; 7 bases line up with TRBD1. CDR1 and CDR2 from the germline V gene are SNHLY and FYNNEI. This CDR3 contains 16 residues. The V gene end was trimmed by 5 bases and the J gene end by 3 bases; junction bases not matched to a gene: 9.

This clonotype showed up just a few times. The V call is TRBV11-2, the J call TRBJ2-2; D call uncertain. In germline, CDR1 is SGHAT, CDR2 FQNNGV. Trimming took 1 base from V and 0 from J, leaving 3 bases between them. This CDR3 contains 14 residues. CDR3 amino acids: CASSLASNTGELFF. The CDR3 DNA is TGTGCCAGCAGCTTAGCCTCGAACACCGGGGAGCTGTTTTTT. The full variable domain, completed using reference TRBV11-2 and TRBJ2-2, is EAGVAQSPRYKIIEKRQSVAFWCNPISGHATLYWYQQILGQGPKLLIQFQNNGVVDDSQLPKDRFSAERLKGVDSTLKIQPAKLEDSAVYLCASSLASNTGELFFGEGSRLTVL.

This clonotype is labeled as medium-sized (0.01 to 0.1%). This sequence joins TRBV6-4 and TRBJ2-6; 11 positions match TRBD1. The germline V gene encodes CDR1 MRHNA and CDR2 SNTAGT. The J segment lost 2 bases and the V segment lost 4 bases, leaving 1 base of the junction unmatched. The CDR3 consists of 16 residues. CDR3 DNA sequence: TGTGCCAGCAGTGGGACAGGGGGCGCTGGGGCCAACGTCCTGACTTTC. Encoded protein: CASSGTGGAGANVLTF.

This clonotype turned up a few times. The V and J genes are TRBV7-9 and TRBJ2-3; D gene uncertain. Trimming took off 2 bases at V and 0 bases at J, with 12 bases between the two ends. Germline values: CDR1 SEHNR, CDR2 FQNEAQ (reference sequence). The CDR3 runs 16 residues. The CDR3 region is CASSLLAPASTDTQYF. Here the CDR3 DNA reads TGTGCCAGCAGCTTACTGGCTCCTGCTAGCACAGATACGCAGTATTTT.

In its sample, this clonotype was seen a few times. This rearrangement joins TRBV20-1 to TRBJ2-2; 8 nucleotides agree with TRBD2. Germline V gene data show CDR1 as DFQATT and CDR2 as SNEGSKA (reference sequence). CDR3 length equals 15 residues. V shed 6 bases and J 1 base; nucleotides not matched to a gene: 7. The CDR3 DNA is TGCAGTGCCAGGGCTAGCGGGTTGAACACCGGGGAGCTGTTTTTT. Translating it yields CSARASGLNTGELFF.

A few counts support this clonotype. The chain uses TRBV11-2 and TRBJ1-1; no clear D gene. Germline lookup yields CDR1 SGHAT and CDR2 FQNNGV. V lost 1 base and J 7 bases, leaving 13 bases between the germline ends. The length of the CDR3 is 14 residues. CDR3 amino acids: CASSLAGSLFEAFF. Here the CDR3 DNA reads TGTGCCAGCAGCTTAGCAGGAAGCCTATTTGAAGCTTTCTTT. Complete variable domain (other parts from reference TRBV11-2 and TRBJ1-1): EAGVAQSPRYKIIEKRQSVAFWCNPISGHATLYWYQQILGQGPKLLIQFQNNGVVDDSQLPKDRFSAERLKGVDSTLKIQPAKLEDSAVYLCASSLAGSLFEAFFGQGTRLTVV.

This clonotype was counted between two and nine times. The chain uses TRBV19 and TRBJ1-5; perhaps TRBD1 as D (5 bases). The germline V gene encodes CDR1 LNHDA and CDR2 SQIVND (reference sequence). The CDR3 totals 14 residues. Trimming removed 3 bases from V and 7 bases from J, with 13 bases in between. CDR3 DNA: TGTGCCAGTAGTATTGGACAAGGAGTACAGCCCCAGCATTTT. This encodes CASSIGQGVQPQHF.

This clonotype was recorded a few times. This chain joins TRBV7-2 and TRBJ1-1; no definite D call. There are 13 residues in the CDR3. Germline V lookup: CDR1 SGHTA, CDR2 FQGNSA. The V end was cut by 3 bases, the J end by 1 base, with 6 bases between. CDR3 region: CASSFWGNTEAFF. The CDR3 DNA sequence: TGTGCCAGCAGCTTTTGGGGGAACACTGAAGCTTTCTTT.

Sample share makes this clonotype large. CDR3 loop: CSARAVASADGYTF. DNA for the CDR3: TGCAGTGCTAGAGCGGTCGCAAGCGCGGATGGCTACACCTTC. The chain is built from TRBV20-1 and TRBJ1-2; no clear D gene. V was cut by 1 base and J by 6 bases, with 15 bases left in between. CDR3 length: 14 amino acids. Germline-derived CDR1 and CDR2 are DFQATT and SNEGSKA (reference sequence).